Below are 28 T cell receptor beta chains sequenced from a single sample in a study of blood T cell repertoires in COVID-19 (dated by TCRdb to the early 2020s). Receptors were amplified or captured by the immunoSEQ multiplex PCR assay. TCRdb obtained this table from immuneACCESS and retained in-frame rearrangements with V and J assigned. These tables miss some clones; where compared with another copy, unresolved V genes account for less than half of the shortfall, and the remainder is unexplained. The sample table shows approximately 80,000 clones, and 90% are seen once. The ten most abundant clones make up around 0.96% of the sample. Sequenced sample: peripheral blood. The receptors originated from a woman aged 50 to 60 in a cohort sampled during active COVID-19.

The chain joins TRBV7-3 to TRBJ2-1; D is possibly TRBD2 (5 bases). Per the germline V gene, CDR1 is SGHTA and CDR2 is FQGTGA. This CDR3 is built from 13 residues. The ends were cut back, 5 bases at V and 8 bases at J, with 13 bases in the middle. The CDR3, as DNA: TGTGCCAGCAGCCCCCTGTCTAGCCATGAGCAGTTCTTC. It codes for CASSPLSSHEQFF.

The sample holds one count of this clone. V and J are TRBV16 and TRBJ1-6, with a possible D match to TRBD1 (5 bases). Germline CDR1 is KGHSY and CDR2 is FQNENV. This CDR3 has 15 residues. The V end was cut by 2 bases, the J end by 6 bases, with 11 bases between. CDR3 coding DNA: TGTGCCAGCAGCCAACAACAGGCGATTAATTCACCCCTCCACTTT. It yields the protein CASSQQQAINSPLHF.

The V gene is TRBV4-2, the J gene TRBJ2-1; 12 bases line up with TRBD2. This CDR3 contains 16 residues. V was clipped by 4 bases and J by 6 bases; unmatched bases: 7. Germline CDR1 is LGHNA and CDR2 is YNFKEQ. In nucleotides, the CDR3 is TGTGCCAGCAGCCCCGGATCTAGCGGGAGGGCCAATGAGCAGTTCTTC. This translates into CASSPGSSGRANEQFF.

The V and J genes are TRBV5-1 and TRBJ2-7; TRBD2 is a possible D gene (6 bases). This CDR3 spans 13 amino acids. The germline V gene encodes CDR1 SGHRS and CDR2 YFSETQ. The ends were cut back, 0 bases at V and 3 bases at J, with 7 bases in the middle. The CDR3 DNA is TGCGCCAGCAGCTTGGTCGGGAGCTACGAGCAGTACTTC. Translation gives CASSLVGSYEQYF.

This chain links TRBV27 with TRBJ1-1; 7 nucleotides agree with TRBD1. The CDR3 is 17 amino acids. Looked up from germline, CDR1 is MNHEY and CDR2 is SMNVEV (reference sequence). Unmatched junction bases numbered 14, after V lost 6 bases and J lost 1 base. This CDR3 reads CASRDFLKGAWNTEAFF. In nucleotides, the CDR3 is TGTGCCAGCAGGGACTTCCTTAAGGGGGCCTGGAACACTGAAGCTTTCTTT.

The chain recombines TRBV28 with TRBJ2-2, with 7 nucleotides matching TRBD1. The germline CDR1 and CDR2 sequences are MDHEN and SYDVKM. The trim removed 3 bases at V and 2 bases at J, leaving 9 bases unmatched. The CDR3 contains 17 residues. The CDR3 region is CASSLPNRQGNTGELFF. For the CDR3, the DNA is TGTGCCAGCAGTTTGCCTAATCGACAGGGTAACACCGGGGAGCTGTTTTTT.

In its sample, this clone was seen once. The J gene is TRBJ2-1, the V gene TRBV7-6; 10 nucleotides line up with TRBD2. CDR1 and CDR2 (germline): SGHVS, FNYEAQ. V gave up 1 base and J gave up 8 bases; unmatched junction bases: 8. The CDR3 has 16 residues. The CDR3 sequence: CASSLVAGGGGDEQFF. The CDR3 region has the DNA TGTGCCAGCAGCTTAGTAGCGGGAGGTGGGGGCGATGAGCAGTTCTTC.

The V and J genes are TRBV25-1 and TRBJ2-1, with 7 bases fitting TRBD2. Germline V gene sequence: CDR1 MGHDK, CDR2 SYGVNS. The CDR3 covers 15 residues. Germline trimming cut 5 bases from V and 2 bases from J; bases unmatched to any gene: 6. In DNA form, the CDR3 reads TGTGCCAGCAGTCCAAGCGGGATGGCCTACAATGAGCAGTTCTTC. Translated: CASSPSGMAYNEQFF.

This sequence joins TRBV7-9 and TRBJ2-5; possible D gene TRBD2, 5 bases. The CDR3 contains 14 residues. CDR1 and CDR2 (germline): SEHNR, FQNEAQ (reference sequence). V shed 5 bases and J shed 4 bases, with 14 bases lying between them. The CDR3, as DNA: TGTGCCAGCAGCCCTCCCACGGGGATAGAGACCCAGTACTTC. Protein: CASSPPTGIETQYF.

This clone has just one count. The chain uses TRBV28 and TRBJ2-6; D is possibly TRBD2 (6 bases). Germline CDR1 is MDHEN and CDR2 is SYDVKM. CDR3 length equals 17 residues. The V end lost 5 bases, the J end lost 3 bases, and 17 bases lay between the germline ends. In DNA, the CDR3 is TGTGCCAGCAGTAATAGCGGTTTTCAGGATGGGGCCAACGTCCTGACTTTC. Amino acids: CASSNSGFQDGANVLTF.

The V gene is TRBV14, the J gene TRBJ2-1; a possible D gene is TRBD2 (6 bases). V lost 4 bases and J lost 7, with 11 bases in between. The CDR3 extends over 13 amino acids. Germline V lookup: CDR1 SGHDN, CDR2 FVKESK. CDR3 sequence reads: CASSPGTSNEQFF. Written as DNA, the CDR3 is TGTGCCAGCAGCCCCGGGACTTCGAATGAGCAGTTCTTC.

This rearrangement joins TRBV27 to TRBJ1-2, with 7 nucleotides matching TRBD1. Germline CDR1 is MNHEY and CDR2 is SMNVEV (reference sequence). With 3 bases clipped from V and 3 bases from J, the junction kept 4 bases outside the gene matches. This CDR3 contains 14 residues. The CDR3 region is CASSFDREDYGYTF. In nucleotides, the CDR3 is TGTGCCAGCAGTTTTGACAGGGAGGACTATGGCTACACCTTC.

This chain links TRBV5-5 with TRBJ1-5; D might be TRBD1 (5 bases). The CDR3 consists of 16 residues. Germline lookup yields CDR1 SGHKS and CDR2 YYEKEE (reference sequence). The germline V and J ends were trimmed by 0 bases and 2 bases, with 12 bases remaining between them. CDR3 sequence: CASSLGSGWGNQPQHF. The CDR3 DNA follows: TGTGCCAGCAGCTTGGGTTCAGGGTGGGGCAATCAGCCCCAGCATTTT.

J is TRBJ2-7 and V is TRBV29-1, with 8 bases aligning to TRBD1. This CDR3 has 13 residues. Looked up from germline, CDR1 is SQVTM and CDR2 is ANQGSEA. V gave up 6 bases and J gave up 8 bases; unmatched junction bases: 12. The CDR3 here is CSVPGTGGNKQYF. The CDR3 DNA reads as TGCAGCGTCCCCGGGACAGGTGGAAATAAGCAGTACTTC.

This clone appeared a single time. The rearrangement joins TRBV7-9 to TRBJ2-1; D possibly corresponds to TRBD2 (6 bases). V gave up 5 bases and J gave up 8 bases, with 19 bases separating them. CDR3 length: 15 amino acids. Looked up from germline, CDR1 is SEHNR and CDR2 is FQNEAQ (reference sequence). CDR3 in DNA: TGTGCCAGCAGCCAAAAAGGACTAATCCGGCATGAGCAGTTCTTC. This encodes CASSQKGLIRHEQFF.

J is TRBJ1-2 and V is TRBV28, with 9 bases identical to TRBD1. J was trimmed by 8 bases and V by 4 bases; bases with no gene match: 8. Germline V CDR1 and CDR2: MDHEN, SYDVKM. There are 14 residues in the CDR3. CDR3 residues: CASSSGQGSRGYTF. In DNA form, the CDR3 reads TGTGCCAGCAGTTCAGGACAGGGGAGCAGAGGCTACACCTTC.

This chain connects TRBV19 to TRBJ2-3; possibly TRBD2 for D (6 bases). V dropped 7 bases and J dropped 5 bases, with 25 bases sitting between them. The CDR3 sequence is 17 residues long. Germline values: CDR1 LNHDA, CDR2 SQIVND (reference sequence). The CDR3 reads CASTLYGGTARGDTQYF. The CDR3 coding sequence is TGTGCCAGTACCCTATACGGCGGAACCGCGCGGGGAGATACGCAGTATTTT.

The CDR3 region is CASSQVGDRDTEAFF. Here the CDR3 DNA reads TGCGCCAGCAGCCAAGTAGGGGACAGGGACACTGAAGCTTTCTTT. This sequence joins TRBV4-1 and TRBJ1-1; 9 bases map to TRBD1. The CDR3 spans 15 residues. Losses at the gene ends were 1 base for V and 3 bases for J; bases not matched to a gene: 3. In germline, CDR1 is MGHRA, CDR2 YSYEKL.

V is TRBV10-3 and J is TRBJ2-5; 10 bases line up with TRBD2. The V gene's germline CDR1 is ENHRY and CDR2 SYGVKD. The CDR3 runs 17 residues. J was trimmed by 2 bases and V by 0 bases; bases with no gene match: 6. The CDR3 bases are TGTGCCATCAGTGAGTCTAAGAGACTAGCGGGTCAAGAGACCCAGTACTTC. This gives the protein CAISESKRLAGQETQYF.

The chain uses TRBV9 and TRBJ2-1; 8 positions match TRBD2. Germline V gives CDR1 SGDLS, CDR2 YYNGEE. The CDR3 is 16 residues long. V shed 3 bases, J shed 3 bases, and the junction held 8 bases outside the gene matches. The CDR3 loop is CASSAPAGAVYNEQFF. DNA for the CDR3: TGTGCCAGCAGCGCCCCAGCGGGAGCGGTCTACAATGAGCAGTTCTTC.

The chain recombines TRBV24-1 with TRBJ1-1; D unclear. Germline V CDR1 and CDR2: KGHDR, SFDVKD. The CDR3 consists of 11 residues. V was cut by 4 bases and J by 5 bases, with 4 bases left in between. CDR3 nucleotides: TGTGCCACCAGTGACCGGACTGAAGCTTTCTTT. This sequence encodes CATSDRTEAFF.

The chain is built from TRBV19 and TRBJ2-1; no definite D call. The CDR3 is 12 residues long. Trimming took off 5 bases at V and 7 bases at J, with 9 bases between the two ends. Germline CDR1 LNHDA, CDR2 SQIVND (reference sequence). CDR3 sequence reads: CASSADLNEQFF. CDR3 nucleotides: TGTGCCAGTAGTGCTGACTTGAATGAGCAGTTCTTC.

The J gene is TRBJ2-2, the V gene TRBV7-9, with 7 bases that match TRBD1. V lost 4 bases and J lost 3; bases outside the gene matches: 5. The length of the CDR3 is 15 residues. Germline V lookup: CDR1 SEHNR, CDR2 FQNEAQ (reference sequence). The CDR3 reads CASSSGTVHTGELFF. The CDR3 bases are TGTGCCAGCAGCTCCGGGACAGTGCACACCGGGGAGCTGTTTTTT.

Comment on this clone: The junction departs from the called germline gene at one end, perhaps through a read error. The chain has TRBV6-2 or TRBV6-3 and TRBJ2-1; D gene uncertain. The CDR3 is 13 amino acids. Germline V lookup: CDR1 MNHEY, CDR2 SVGEGT. The CDR3 protein is CASSYLSYNAQFF. The CDR3 coding sequence is TGTGCCAGCAGTTACCTCAGTTACAATGCGCAGTTCTTC.

The chain joins TRBV10-3 to TRBJ1-1; D may be TRBD1 (6 bases). The CDR3 has 13 amino acids. CDR1 is ENHRY, CDR2 SYGVKD, per germline. V lost 4 bases and J lost 1, with 7 bases in between. The CDR3 region has the DNA TGTGCCATCAGTGTCAGGGGGAACACTGAAGCTTTCTTT. Its protein is CAISVRGNTEAFF.

This chain uses TRBV18 with TRBJ2-1; 7 bases map to TRBD1. CDR1 KGHSH and CDR2 LQKENI come from the germline V gene. The CDR3 has 14 amino acids. Unmatched junction bases numbered 4, after V lost 6 bases and J lost 2 bases. CDR3: CASSTGQAYNEQFF. The CDR3 DNA reads as TGTGCCAGCTCGACAGGGCAAGCCTACAATGAGCAGTTCTTC.

DNA for the CDR3: TGTGCCAGTAGTATAGCCGCAGGGGCAGGCTACGAGCAGTACTTC. Its translation is CASSIAAGAGYEQYF. The V gene is TRBV19, the J gene TRBJ2-7; a weak D match, TRBD1 (6 bases). The germline CDR1 and CDR2 sequences are LNHDA and SQIVND (reference sequence). The CDR3 length is 15 residues. V lost 1 base to trimming and J lost 3 bases, with 13 bases between them.

The V gene is TRBV7-2, the J gene TRBJ2-2; 9 bases agree with TRBD2. The length of the CDR3 is 18 residues. V was pared by 5 bases and J by 4 bases, with 14 bases of the junction left unmatched. Germline V gene lookup returns CDR1 SGHTA and CDR2 FQGNSA. The CDR3, as DNA: TGTGCCAGCAGCCCCAGGGCGGGAGGGGTATTGCGCACCGGGGAGCTGTTTTTT. Translated: CASSPRAGGVLRTGELFF.